This T cell receptor (beta chain) was profiled in a study of shared clonotypes between healthy human individuals (dated by TCRdb to 2018 to 2020). Looking at the study overall: Two women and a few men aged 18 to 49 years were included in the cohort. Per donor, three plates each were used for CD4 naive and CD4 memory, two for CD8 naive, and one for CD8 memory. To estimate repertoire size and how much clonotype sharing occurs between individuals, the study deeply sequenced the blood TCR repertoires of five or six healthy adults. To increase sequencing depth and limit assay-specific biases, different laboratories used diverse techniques to prepare libraries and sequence TCR repertoires. Per donor, leukapheresis produced somewhere between about 0.9 and 9.5 billion PBMCs.

V is clipped by 9 bases and J by 7 bases, and the sequence between their germline boundaries is 10 bases long. The CDR3, cysteine through phenylalanine, is 11 amino acids long. The DNA shown is the 33-base CDR3, in frame from base 1. Reading the germline V gene gives CDR1 MGHDK and CDR2 SYGVNS. TCR CDR3 regions were amplified from genomic DNA by multiplex PCR using the deep immunoSEQ assay. Extracted genomic DNA from each cell subset was distributed evenly across all wells of several immunoSEQ 96-well plates, and each plate was treated as a replicate. For sorted subsets, about 210 ng of genomic DNA, equivalent to around 29,000 T cell genomes, went into each replicate PCR. Purified libraries were quantified with a Qubit 3.0 fluorometer, sized on a Bioanalyzer 2100, and re-quantified with the KAPA Library Quantification kit. A separate single-read 150-cycle Illumina NextSeq 550 flow cell was used to sequence each immunoSEQ 96-well plate. The authors' analysis ran thus. Because the immunoSEQ output included only junctional sequences and no quality scores, the filtering could not be the same as the filtering used for full-length reads. To assign V/J genes and CDR3, sequences were annotated using PyIR, a Python wrapper for IgBLAST v1.9, with IMGT germline references. Reads with weak V/J assignments (E-value above 1e-6), missing CDR3, stop codons, out-of-frame junctions, or ambiguous translated residues were removed. V3J clonotypes were defined as sequences sharing an identical inferred V gene, J gene, and CDR3 amino acid sequence. Percentage overlap between repertoires was calculated by dividing the number of shared unique clonotypes by the size of the smaller repertoire. RTK rarefaction, the Chao1 estimator, and Recon v2.1 estimates of unobserved clonotypes were used to assess repertoire richness. Generation probabilities for all TCRbeta clonotypes obtained by the gDNA method from a few donors were computed using OLGA. TCRdb provides this immuneACCESS table in a form limited to in-frame rearrangements. Some clones are lacking; in checked studies, under half of them reflect an unresolved V gene, and why the rest are absent is not known. V and J calls and clone size are copied from that table; D and trimming were computed from the DNA. Here the sample has more than 550,000 clones; 90% occur a single time. The ten top clones hold 30% to 40% of the sample.

Regarding this clone: This receptor's antigen is unknown. The record has no base qualities; no much larger clone is one base away.

The donors were healthy, HIV-negative adults with no recently reported acute infections or vaccinations. Only Caucasian adults living in Nashville, Tennessee, USA were represented among the donors. CD8 memory samples consisted of magnetically selected CD45RO+ cells combined with CCR7-negative CD45RA+ effector memory (TemRA) cells. After blood collection by leukapheresis, PBMCs were isolated using Ficoll-Histopaque density gradient centrifugation and then cryopreserved in the vapor phase of liquid nitrogen. Analytical flow cytometry was used to check the purity and quantity of each magnetically sorted T cell population. Genomic DNA was isolated from every sorted fraction and measured by UV absorbance on a Nanodrop 2000c. The paper's findings and limits, for the study overall: Because the study included a small number of donors, the genetic and exposure-history diversity represented was limited. Larger estimated clonotype richness was generally found for naive subsets than for memory subsets. Pairwise subsampling indicated that sequencing depth was expected to affect the degree of clonotype sharing among donors. Across four donors, approximately 5% of naive CD4, 3% to 3.5% of naive CD8, under 2.5% of memory CD4, and under 0.45% of memory CD8 clonotypes were shared. Higher generation probabilities were observed for clonotypes shared by all four sorted-subset donors than for non-shared clonotypes. Rarefaction of sorted-subset datasets indicated incomplete sequencing despite the large sequencing depth. Sampling was restricted to blood, and TCR repertoires in tissue are likely to differ from TCR repertoires in blood.

Rearrangement joined TRBV25-1 to TRBJ2-1; TRBD1 could be the D gene, as 6 bases match. The clonotype comes from a young man in good health. Some clones in this sample may be carry-over from other donors' samples. The sample was memory CD8+ T cells from PBMCs. Read against the paper, the sample's cell subset or site label means: CD45RO+ cells pooled with CCR7-negative TemRA cells. In nucleotide form, the sequence is TGTGCCAGTCAAGGGGGTAATGAGCAGTTCTTC. It is translated as CASQGGNEQFF.